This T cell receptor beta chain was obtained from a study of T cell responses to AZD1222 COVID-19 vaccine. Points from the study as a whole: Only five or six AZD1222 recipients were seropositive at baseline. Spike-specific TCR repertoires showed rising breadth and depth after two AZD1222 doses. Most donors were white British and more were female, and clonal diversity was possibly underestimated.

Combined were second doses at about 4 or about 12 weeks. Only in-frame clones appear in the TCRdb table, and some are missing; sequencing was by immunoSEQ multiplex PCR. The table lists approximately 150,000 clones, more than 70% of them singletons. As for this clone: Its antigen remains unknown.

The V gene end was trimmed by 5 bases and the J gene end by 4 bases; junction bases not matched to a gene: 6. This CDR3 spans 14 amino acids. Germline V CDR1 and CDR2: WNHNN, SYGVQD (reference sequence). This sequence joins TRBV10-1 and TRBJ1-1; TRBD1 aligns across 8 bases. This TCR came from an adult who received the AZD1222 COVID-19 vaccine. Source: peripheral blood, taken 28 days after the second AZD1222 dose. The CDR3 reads CASSPGGEGTEAFF. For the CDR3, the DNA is TGCGCCAGCAGTCCAGGGGGCGAGGGCACTGAAGCTTTCTTT.